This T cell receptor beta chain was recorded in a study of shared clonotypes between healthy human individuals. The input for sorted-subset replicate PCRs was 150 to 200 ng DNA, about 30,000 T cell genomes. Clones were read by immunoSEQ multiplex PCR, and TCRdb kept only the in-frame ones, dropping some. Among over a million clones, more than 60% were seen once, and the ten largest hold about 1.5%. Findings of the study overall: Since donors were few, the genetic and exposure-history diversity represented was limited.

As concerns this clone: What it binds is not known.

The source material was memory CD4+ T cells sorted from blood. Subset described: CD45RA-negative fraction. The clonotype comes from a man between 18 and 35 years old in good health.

CDR3 in DNA: TGTGCCAGTCGTAACGAGCAGTACTTC. This sequence encodes CASRNEQYF. This rearrangement joins TRBV6-5 to TRBJ2-7; D call uncertain. The CDR3 contains 9 residues. Germline loops: CDR1 MNHEY, CDR2 SVGAGI. V gave up 9 bases and J gave up 5 bases, with 5 bases separating them.